The 30 T cell receptor beta chains in this list originate from one sample, sequenced in a study of cytomegalovirus exposure and HLA in healthy donors. PCR involved 60 Vbeta and 13 Jbeta primers. The method was immunoSEQ multiplex PCR; TCRdb's version includes in-frame clones alone and lacks a portion of them. The sample has some 170,000 clones; just over 75% are singletons. The sequencing sample was made of PBMCs. All receptors derive from a woman aged 35 to 49 in good health and CMV-seronegative.

The count of this clone is one. The rearrangement links TRBV5-1 to TRBJ2-2; D may be TRBD2 (5 bases). CDR3 length equals 16 residues. The V and J ends lost 7 bases and 1 base respectively, with 17 bases between them. The germline V gene encodes CDR1 SGHRS and CDR2 YFSETQ. As DNA, the CDR3 is TGCGCCAGCGGGCCCCTACCTGCGGGGAACACCGGGGAGCTGTTTTTT. Its protein is CASGPLPAGNTGELFF.

The chain joins TRBV30 to TRBJ2-7, with D maybe TRBD1 (6 bases). Germline V lookup: CDR1 GTSNPN, CDR2 SVGIG (reference sequence). The CDR3 has 13 amino acids. V dropped 0 bases and J dropped 4 bases, with 10 bases sitting between them. The DNA for the CDR3 is TGTGCCTGGAGTGTGGGGGCACCTTACGAGCAGTACTTC. It encodes CAWSVGAPYEQYF.

The chain has TRBV4-2 and TRBJ1-2; a possible D gene is TRBD1 (5 bases). Germline V lookup: CDR1 LGHNA, CDR2 YNFKEQ. This CDR3 comprises 13 residues. Trimming cost V 0 bases and J 7 bases, with 9 bases left between them. CDR3: CASSQDGGSGYTF. Written as DNA, the CDR3 is TGTGCCAGCAGCCAAGATGGGGGGAGTGGCTACACCTTC.

This clone was seen once. The chain couples TRBV18 to TRBJ2-1, with 8 bases aligning to TRBD2. Per the germline V gene, CDR1 is KGHSH and CDR2 is LQKENI. The CDR3 is 17 residues long. Germline trimming cut 3 bases from V and 7 bases from J; bases unmatched to any gene: 14. CDR3 protein: CASSPSPGRATRNEQFF. The DNA of the CDR3 is TGTGCCAGCTCACCTTCCCCCGGGAGGGCCACTAGGAATGAGCAGTTCTTC.

The V gene is TRBV7-8, the J gene TRBJ2-3; possible D gene TRBD2, 6 bases. The V and J ends lost 1 base and 1 base respectively, with 12 bases between them. Germline V CDR1 and CDR2: SGHVS, FQNEAQ. The CDR3 runs to 16 residues. The CDR3 DNA is TGTGCCAGCAGCTTAGAGGGCGGAGGGGGCACAGATACGCAGTATTTT. It specifies CASSLEGGGGTDTQYF.

In its sample, this clone was seen once. V and J are TRBV5-1 and TRBJ2-1; no reliable D call. V was clipped by 0 bases and J by 0 bases, with 7 bases between them. Germline-derived CDR1 and CDR2 are SGHRS and YFSETQ. This CDR3 has 15 amino acids. For the CDR3, the DNA is TGCGCCAGCAGCTTGGGGGCCGTCTCCTACAATGAGCAGTTCTTC. Its translation is CASSLGAVSYNEQFF.

This clone was observed a single time. The chain combines TRBV30 with TRBJ1-4; D call uncertain. Germline CDR1 reads GTSNPN; CDR2 reads SVGIG (reference sequence). V lost 1 base, J lost 7 bases, and 10 bases lay in between. This CDR3 is built from 13 residues. CDR3: CAWSGSGGEKLFF. For the CDR3, the DNA is TGTGCCTGGAGTGGAAGTGGAGGTGAAAAACTGTTTTTT.

This clone showed up just once. This chain links TRBV6-1 with TRBJ1-5; 8 bases agree with TRBD1. The CDR3 is 15 residues long. V shed 10 bases, J shed 6 bases, and the junction held 14 bases outside the gene matches. Germline CDR1 MNHNS, CDR2 SASEGT. The CDR3 here is CATYEQGDKSQPQHF. DNA of the CDR3: TGTGCCACCTACGAACAGGGGGATAAGAGTCAGCCCCAGCATTTT.

V and J are TRBV19 and TRBJ1-1; TRBD1 is a possible D gene (6 bases). This CDR3 spans 16 amino acids. Germline CDR1 is LNHDA and CDR2 is SQIVND (reference sequence). Trimming cost V 4 bases and J 3 bases, with 18 bases left between them. CDR3 sequence reads: CASSTQGVGTYTEAFF. In nucleotides, the CDR3 is TGTGCCAGTAGTACACAGGGAGTGGGAACGTACACTGAAGCTTTCTTT.

This chain connects TRBV10-3 to TRBJ2-5; TRBD2 might be the D (5 bases). V lost 0 bases to trimming and J lost 1 base, with 15 bases between them. CDR3 length: 17 amino acids. Per the germline V gene, CDR1 is ENHRY and CDR2 is SYGVKD. The CDR3 protein is CAISESYPSRVQETQYF. The CDR3 nucleotides read TGTGCCATCAGTGAGTCTTACCCCTCGAGGGTCCAAGAGACCCAGTACTTC.

V and J are TRBV6-1 and TRBJ2-1, with D possibly being TRBD2 (5 bases). Trimming pared 7 bases from V and 5 bases from J, leaving 12 bases between. Germline CDR1 MNHNS, CDR2 SASEGT. CDR3 length: 13 amino acids. This CDR3 is CASNGLYHNEQFF. In nucleotides, the CDR3 is TGTGCCAGCAACGGACTGTATCACAATGAGCAGTTCTTC.

The chain joins TRBV6-1 to TRBJ1-5; a possible D gene is TRBD1 (6 bases). CDR3 size: 16 residues. With 3 bases removed from V and 7 bases from J, the gap between germline ends came to 19 bases. Germline-derived CDR1 and CDR2 are MNHNS and SASEGT. The CDR3 bases are TGTGCCAGCAGTGATAGCGAACAGGGCCTCGGGCAGCCCCAGCATTTT. It translates to CASSDSEQGLGQPQHF.

The V and J genes are TRBV5-1 and TRBJ2-4; TRBD1 matches 9 bases. Germline V gene sequence: CDR1 SGHRS, CDR2 YFSETQ. J gave up 7 bases and V 1 base, and 6 bases lay outside the gene matches. CDR3 length: 15 amino acids. The CDR3, as DNA: TGCGCCAGCAGCTTGAGCGGACAGGGGTCGAACATTCAGTACTTC. Amino acid sequence: CASSLSGQGSNIQYF.

Of note for this clone: The germline gene is not matched at one end of the junction; a read error may be the cause. The chain employs TRBV7-7 and TRBJ2-5; TRBD2 might be the D (6 bases). In germline, CDR1 is SSHAT, CDR2 FNYEAQ (reference sequence). The CDR3 extends over 15 amino acids. CDR3 residues: CASSLDGSSVKTQYF. The CDR3 region has the DNA TGTGCTAGCAGCTTAGACGGGAGCAGTGTGAAGACCCAGTACTTC.

The chain uses TRBV5-4 and TRBJ2-1, with 8 bases matching TRBD1. The ends lost 4 bases at V and 5 bases at J; junction bases unmatched: 8. CDR1 is SGHNT, CDR2 YYREEE, per germline (reference sequence). The CDR3 totals 15 residues. The CDR3 DNA sequence: TGTGCCAGCAGCCGTGACAGGGGCCCTAACAATGAGCAGTTCTTC. The encoded protein is CASSRDRGPNNEQFF.

Here the CDR3 reads CASSSPLVGRANEKLFF. The CDR3 coding sequence is TGTGCCAGCAGTTCACCTCTCGTCGGCAGGGCTAATGAAAAACTGTTTTTT. The rearrangement uses TRBV27 and TRBJ1-4; TRBD1 is a possible D gene (5 bases). The CDR3 consists of 17 residues. Germline values: CDR1 MNHEY, CDR2 SMNVEV (reference sequence). V shed 4 bases and J shed 3 bases, with 18 bases lying between them.

With respect to this clone: The sample holds other DNA sequences that translate to the same CDR3. CDR3 DNA: TGCGCCAGCAGCTTGCCTAGCGGGAGTTTAGATACGCAGTATTTT. Protein: CASSLPSGSLDTQYF. This sequence joins TRBV5-1 and TRBJ2-3, with 10 bases lining up with TRBD2. Germline loops: CDR1 SGHRS, CDR2 YFSETQ. The CDR3 totals 15 residues. V dropped 1 base and J dropped 5; count of bases not matched to a gene: 4.

This clone came up once. The genes are TRBV7-6 and TRBJ1-1; D might be TRBD1 (6 bases). The CDR3 has 12 amino acids. V was shortened by 5 bases and J by 8 bases, with 12 bases between the two germline ends. The germline gives CDR1 SGHVS, CDR2 FNYEAQ. CDR3 nucleotides: TGTGCCAGCAGCCACAGGGAGCTGGAAGCTTTCTTT. It yields the protein CASSHRELEAFF.

The J gene is TRBJ1-4, the V gene TRBV27, with 9 bases aligning to TRBD1. The V segment lost 3 bases and the J segment 10 bases; nucleotides outside the gene matches: 15. Germline V lookup: CDR1 MNHEY, CDR2 SMNVEV (reference sequence). This CDR3 has 17 amino acids. CDR3 nucleotide sequence: TGTGCCAGCAGTTTCCACGATTACGGGACAGGGTGTCGAAAACTGTTTTTT. This encodes CASSFHDYGTGCRKLFF.

The chain couples TRBV6-1 to TRBJ1-1, with D hard to call. The V and J ends lost 7 bases and 4 bases respectively, with 16 bases between them. Germline V lookup: CDR1 MNHNS, CDR2 SASEGT. The CDR3 length is 14 residues. The DNA for the CDR3 is TGTGCCAGCAAGACGCCAGAGGGTGTCACTGAAGCTTTCTTT. Translating it yields CASKTPEGVTEAFF.

This clone was picked up a small number of times. This chain connects TRBV5-1 to TRBJ1-5; D remains ambiguous. V was trimmed by 2 bases and J by 4 bases, leaving 13 bases between them. The CDR3 sequence is 15 residues long. Germline CDR1 is SGHRS and CDR2 is YFSETQ. CDR3: CASSFGDGGNQPQHF. DNA of the CDR3: TGCGCCAGCAGCTTCGGAGACGGAGGTAATCAGCCCCAGCATTTT.

The chain combines TRBV5-4 with TRBJ2-7; TRBD2 aligns across 10 bases. The CDR3 has 15 amino acids. Germline trimming cut 0 bases from V and 6 bases from J; bases unmatched to any gene: 6. Germline loops: CDR1 SGHNT, CDR2 YYREEE (reference sequence). As DNA, the CDR3 is TGTGCCAGCAGCTTGGCGCTAGCGGGAGCCGGCGAGCAGTACTTC. It specifies CASSLALAGAGEQYF. Supplemented by reference TRBV5-4 and TRBJ2-7, the full variable domain reads ETGVTQSPTHLIKTRGQQVTLRCSSQSGHNTVSWYQQALGQGPQFIFQYYREEENGRGNFPPRFSGLQFPNYSSELNVNALELDDSALYLCASSLALAGAGEQYFGPGTRLTVT.

The V and J genes are TRBV13 and TRBJ2-7; tentative D call: TRBD2 (5 bases). The CDR3 extends over 13 amino acids. The V gene lost 8 bases and the J gene lost 4 bases, with 15 bases spanning the gap. The V gene's germline CDR1 is PRHDT and CDR2 FYEKMQ (reference sequence). The CDR3 region has the DNA TGTGCCAGCGTAGGCAGCGGTAAATACGAGCAGTACTTC. Its protein product is CASVGSGKYEQYF.

This chain connects TRBV5-1 to TRBJ2-1, with 8 nucleotides matching TRBD2. Germline CDR1 and CDR2: SGHRS and YFSETQ. The CDR3 runs to 11 residues. The V gene end was trimmed by 6 bases and the J gene end by 7 bases; junction bases not matched to a gene: 0. The CDR3: CASKRENEQFF. In nucleotides, the CDR3 is TGCGCCAGCAAGCGGGAGAATGAGCAGTTCTTC.

CDR3 sequence: CASRGQGTYEQYF. Here the CDR3 DNA reads TGTGCCAGCAGGGGACAGGGGACCTACGAGCAGTACTTC. V and J are TRBV6-1 and TRBJ2-5; 10 bases are a match to TRBD1. The J call may not be correct, given that the DNA end is closer to TRBJ2-7. The germline V gene has CDR1 MNHNS and CDR2 SASEGT. CDR3 length equals 13 residues.

V gene TRBV5-6 combines with J gene TRBJ2-4, with D unclear. There are 12 residues in the CDR3. With 4 bases removed from V and 7 bases from J, the gap between germline ends came to 9 bases. Germline assignment: CDR1 SGHDT and CDR2 YYEEEE. The CDR3 region has the DNA TGTGCCAGCAGCCTAGAGAGTAACATTCAGTACTTC. It specifies CASSLESNIQYF.

The chain employs TRBV6-5 and TRBJ2-3; 7 bases fit TRBD1. The CDR3 contains 14 residues. V lost 6 bases to trimming and J lost 2 bases; unmatched junction nucleotides: 5. Germline CDR1 reads MNHEY; CDR2 reads SVGAGI. CDR3 DNA: TGTGCCAGCAGCCGAGGGGGCAACACAGATACGCAGTATTTT. Its protein product is CASSRGGNTDTQYF.

This clone was found a few times. The chain couples TRBV6-6 to TRBJ1-2; D uncertain. Germline values: CDR1 MNHNY, CDR2 SVGAGI (reference sequence). Trimming pared 0 bases from V and 4 bases from J, leaving 12 bases between. The length of the CDR3 is 15 residues. DNA for the CDR3: TGTGCCAGCAGTTACTCGACCGCAGACTCCTATGGCTACACCTTC. Amino acids: CASSYSTADSYGYTF.

V is TRBV19 and J is TRBJ2-5; 10 bases line up with TRBD1. CDR1 and CDR2 from the germline V gene are LNHDA and SQIVND (reference sequence). Losses at the gene ends were 4 bases for V and 7 bases for J; bases not matched to a gene: 12. The length of the CDR3 is 16 residues. CDR3 bases: TGTGCCAGTAGTACCGCCGACAGGGGGCGTCAAAGGACCCAGTACTTC. The encoded protein is CASSTADRGRQRTQYF.

The chain carries TRBV29-1 and TRBJ2-7; D is undetermined. Looked up from germline, CDR1 is SQVTM and CDR2 is ANQGSEA. Trimming removed 5 bases from V and 6 bases from J, with 8 bases in between. The CDR3 extends over 10 amino acids. CDR3 sequence reads: CSVLAGEQYF. For the CDR3, the DNA is TGCAGCGTTCTGGCTGGCGAGCAGTACTTC.